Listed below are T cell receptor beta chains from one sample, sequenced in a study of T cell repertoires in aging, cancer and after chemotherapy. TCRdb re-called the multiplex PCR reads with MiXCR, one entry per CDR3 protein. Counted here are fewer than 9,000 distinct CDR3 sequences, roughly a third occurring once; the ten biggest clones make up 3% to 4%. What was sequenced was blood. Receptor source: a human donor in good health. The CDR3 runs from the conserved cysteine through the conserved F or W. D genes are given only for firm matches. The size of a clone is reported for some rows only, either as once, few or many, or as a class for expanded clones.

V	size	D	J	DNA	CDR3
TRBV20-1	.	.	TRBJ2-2	TGCAGTGCTAGTCGGGACACCGGGGAGCTGTTTTTT	CSASRDTGELFF
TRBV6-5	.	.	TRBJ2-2	TGTACCAGCAGTCATACTCACGGGTTCGGGGAGCTGTTTTTT	CTSSHTHGFGELFF
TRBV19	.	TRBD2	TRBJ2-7	TGTGCCAGCTCCCTGGGGGGGTCGAGCTACGAGCAGTACTTC	CASSLGGSSYEQYF
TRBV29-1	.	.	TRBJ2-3	TGCAGCGTTGAAGAATTGAACACAGATACGCAGTATTTT	CSVEELNTDTQYF
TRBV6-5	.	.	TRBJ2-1	TGTGCCAGCAGTTACTCGAAGAGGGAAACGTGGAAAGATGAGCAGTTCTTC	CASSYSKRETWKDEQFF
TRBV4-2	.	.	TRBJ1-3	TGTGCCAGCAGCCAAGTAACCGGGGCTGGAAACACCATATATTTT	CASSQVTGAGNTIYF
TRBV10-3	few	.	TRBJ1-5	TGTGCCATCAGTGATTATGGGGTGAGACAGCCCCAGCATTTT	CAISDYGVRQPQHF
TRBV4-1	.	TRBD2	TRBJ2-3	TGCGCCAGCAGCCAAGATAGGGGCGGGAGAGCCACAGATACGCAGTATTTT	CASSQDRGGRATDTQYF
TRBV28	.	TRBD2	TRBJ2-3	TGTGCCAGCAGTTTAGAGGGAGGGACCACAGATACGCAGTATTTT	CASSLEGGTTDTQYF
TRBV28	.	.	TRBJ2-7	TGTGCCAGCAGGTATTCCCACGAGCAGTACTTC	CASRYSHEQYF
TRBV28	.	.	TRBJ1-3	TGTGCCAGCAGAACAACAGGGTCTGGAAACACCATATATTTT	CASRTTGSGNTIYF
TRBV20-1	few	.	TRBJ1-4	TGCAGTGCTAGGGTGTCTGACGAAAAACTGTTTTTT	CSARVSDEKLFF
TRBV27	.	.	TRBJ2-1	TGTGCCAGCAGGTCTTCGGGTCCCTACAATGAGCAGTTCTTC	CASRSSGPYNEQFF
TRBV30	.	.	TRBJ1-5	TGTGCCTGGAGTCAGGGCGGTGGGGGACAGCCCCAGCATTTT	CAWSQGGGGQPQHF
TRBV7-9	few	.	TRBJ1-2	TGTGCCAGCAGCTTAGGGCCCTCCTATGGCTACACCTTC	CASSLGPSYGYTF
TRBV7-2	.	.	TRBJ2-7	TGTGCCAGCAGCTTAGCGTGGGTAGCTATTGAGCAGTACTTC	CASSLAWVAIEQYF
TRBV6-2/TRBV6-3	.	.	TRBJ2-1	TGTGCCAGCAGTTTTAGGGTCAGGTCAAAGGAGGAGCAGTTCTTC	CASSFRVRSKEEQFF
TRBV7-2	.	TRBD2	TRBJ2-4	TGTGCCAGCAGCCAAGGGACTAGCGCAAACATTCAGTACTTC	CASSQGTSANIQYF
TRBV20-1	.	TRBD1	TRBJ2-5	TGCAGTGCTAGGACAGGGAAGGAGACCCAGTACTTC	CSARTGKETQYF
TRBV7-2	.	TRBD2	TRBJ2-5	TGTGCCAGCAGCTTAGATCCGGCGGGAGGAGAGACCCAGTACTTC	CASSLDPAGGETQYF
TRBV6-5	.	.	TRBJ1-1	TGTGCCAGCAGTTACGGGTTATCAGCTTTCTTT	CASSYGLSAFF
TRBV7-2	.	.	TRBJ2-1	TGTGCCAGCATCTCGGTTTTTAGGACCGAGCAGTTCTTC	CASISVFRTEQFF
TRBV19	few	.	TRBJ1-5	TGTGCCAGTAGTATGGTAGGAAGGGCTAGCAATCAGCCCCAGCATTTT	CASSMVGRASNQPQHF
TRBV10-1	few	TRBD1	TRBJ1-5	TGCGCCAGACCGGGACAGGGAGATCAGCCCCAGCATTTT	CARPGQGDQPQHF
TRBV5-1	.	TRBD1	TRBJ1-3	TGCGCCAGCAGCTTGGGATGGGGACAGAACTCTGGAAACACCATATATTTT	CASSLGWGQNSGNTIYF
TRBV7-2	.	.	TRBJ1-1	TGTGCCAGCAGCCTCTACGCTGAAGCTTTCTTT	CASSLYAEAFF
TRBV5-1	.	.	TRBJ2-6	TGCGCCAGCAGCTTGGCACCGTCCGGGGCCAACGTCCTGACTTTC	CASSLAPSGANVLTF
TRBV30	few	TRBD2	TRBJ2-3	TGTGCCTGGAGTGTGGGACTAGCGGGAAGGTCAGATACGCAGTATTTT	CAWSVGLAGRSDTQYF
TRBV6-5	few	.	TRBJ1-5	TGTGCCAGTTCCCCAGGGGCAGTGGGGAATCAGCCCCAGCATTTT	CASSPGAVGNQPQHF
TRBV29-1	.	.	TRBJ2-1	TGCAGCGTTGACCGCCCAAACAATGAGCAGTTCTTC	CSVDRPNNEQFF
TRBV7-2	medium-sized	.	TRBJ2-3	TGTGCCAGCAGCTTTGGAGGCACAGATACGCAGTATTTT	CASSFGGTDTQYF
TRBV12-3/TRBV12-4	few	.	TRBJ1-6	TGTGCCAGCAGTTTAGCTGGTTCACCCCTCCACTTT	CASSLAGSPLHF
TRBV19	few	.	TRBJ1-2	TGTGCCAGTAGTGGGGCGGACAGAATCTATGGCTACACCTTC	CASSGADRIYGYTF
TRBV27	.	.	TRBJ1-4	TGTGCCAGCACCAGGAAGGTTAATGAAAAACTGTTTTTT	CASTRKVNEKLFF
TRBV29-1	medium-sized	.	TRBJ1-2	TGCAGCGTTGATTCCGGCTATGGCTACACCTTC	CSVDSGYGYTF
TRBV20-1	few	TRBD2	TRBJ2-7	TGCAGTGCCAGGTCTAGCGGGACAACCTACGAGCAGTACTTC	CSARSSGTTYEQYF
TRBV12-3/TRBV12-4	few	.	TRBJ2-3	TGTGCCAGCAGTTTAGGAGGACGGTCTAGCACAGATACGCAGTATTTT	CASSLGGRSSTDTQYF
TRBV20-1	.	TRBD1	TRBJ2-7	TGCAGTGCTAGACCTAAGCCGGGACAGGGGGTAATCGGTGCGTACGAGCAGTACTTC	CSARPKPGQGVIGAYEQYF
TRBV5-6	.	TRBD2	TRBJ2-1	TGTGCCAGCAGCTTGGGGGTAGCGGGAGGGTATGAGCAGTTCTTC	CASSLGVAGGYEQFF
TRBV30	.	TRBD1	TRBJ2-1	TGTGCCTGGAGTGGCAGGACAGGGGTGAACGAGCAGTTCTTC	CAWSGRTGVNEQFF
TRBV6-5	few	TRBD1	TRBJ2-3	TGTGCCAGCAGCCCCGGGACAGGTACCGATACGCAGTATTTT	CASSPGTGTDTQYF
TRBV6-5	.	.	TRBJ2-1	TGTGCCAGCAGCTCCCGGGCCAACGCGAGGAATGAGCAGTTCTTC	CASSSRANARNEQFF
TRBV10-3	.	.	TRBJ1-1	TGTGCCATCAGTGAGGAACAGGTATCGGAAGCTTTCTTT	CAISEEQVSEAFF
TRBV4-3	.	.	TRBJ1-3	TGCGCCAGCAGCCAAGATCGGCTCCGGCGGGGAAACACCATATATTTT	CASSQDRLRRGNTIYF
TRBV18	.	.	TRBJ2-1	TGTGCCAGCTCACCACCATATTCCTCTCCTGAGCAGTTCTTC	CASSPPYSSPEQFF
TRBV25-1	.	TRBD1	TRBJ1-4	TGTGCCAGCAGTGAATCCGGGACAGCTAATGAAAAACTGTTTTTT	CASSESGTANEKLFF
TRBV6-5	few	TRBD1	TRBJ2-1	TGTGCCAGCAGTTACTCCCGGGACAGGGGAGGACGGCAGTTCTTC	CASSYSRDRGGRQFF
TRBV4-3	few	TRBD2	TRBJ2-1	TGCGCCAGCAGCCCTAGGATAGCGGGAGCTGAGCAGTTCTTC	CASSPRIAGAEQFF
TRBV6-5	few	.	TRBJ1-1	TGTGCCAGCAGTTGGAGACTGAACACTGAAGCTTTCTTT	CASSWRLNTEAFF
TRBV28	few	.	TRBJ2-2	TGTGCCAGCACCTCCCTGACACCGACCGGGGAGCTGTTTTTT	CASTSLTPTGELFF
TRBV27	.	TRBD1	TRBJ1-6	TGTGCCAGCAGTTTACATAAGGGGGCGTCCTATAATTCACCCCTCCACTTT	CASSLHKGASYNSPLHF
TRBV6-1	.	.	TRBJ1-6	TGTGCCAGCAGTGAAGTTGGGGTTAGTTCACCCCTCCACTTT	CASSEVGVSSPLHF
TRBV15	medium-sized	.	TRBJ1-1	TGTGCCACCAGCAGAGACAGGGTGGCAGCTTTCTTT	CATSRDRVAAFF
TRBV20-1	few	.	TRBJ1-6	TGCAGTGCTATGCGGACGCATGGAACCTATAATTCACCCCTCCACTTT	CSAMRTHGTYNSPLHF